A selection of T cell receptor beta chains follows, all from one sample in a study of T cells in Graves' hyperthyroidism and ophthalmopathy. Using its own MiXCR run on the multiplex PCR reads, TCRdb lists one record per CDR3 protein. The data contain roughly 630,000 distinct CDR3 sequences, around 16% of them seen just once; the ten biggest clones take up about 7%. Sequenced input: blood. These receptors were obtained from a woman aged 25 to 39 with Graves' hyperthyroidism. The CDR3 runs from the conserved cysteine through the conserved F or W. The order of the fields is CDR3 length, J gene, V gene, CDR3 protein.

len: 14; j_gene: TRBJ2-1; v_gene: TRBV15; CDR3aa: CATSRAQLSNEQFF
len: 15; j_gene: TRBJ1-6; v_gene: TRBV7-8; CDR3aa: CASSIGGQGGSPLHF
len: 12; j_gene: TRBJ2-1; v_gene: TRBV12-3/TRBV12-4; CDR3aa: CASSLRDSTLFF
len: 14; j_gene: TRBJ2-7; v_gene: TRBV30; CDR3aa: CTWRRMVGDYEQYF
len: 16; j_gene: TRBJ1-5; v_gene: TRBV10-2; CDR3aa: CASRQSGPTDNQPEHF
len: 15; j_gene: TRBJ1-5; v_gene: TRBV12-5; CDR3aa: CASGLPGTGYQPQHF
len: 15; j_gene: TRBJ1-2; v_gene: TRBV3-1; CDR3aa: CASSQEGTSAYGYTF
len: 16; j_gene: TRBJ2-4; v_gene: TRBV7-2; CDR3aa: CASSLRFQRELDIQYF
len: 13; j_gene: TRBJ1-1; v_gene: TRBV5-1; CDR3aa: CASRGQPDTEAFF
len: 14; j_gene: TRBJ2-7; v_gene: TRBV11-2; CDR3aa: CASRQARPLYEQYF
len: 16; j_gene: TRBJ1-5; v_gene: TRBV28; CDR3aa: CASSLDQGGGNQPQHF
len: 19; j_gene: TRBJ2-1; v_gene: TRBV27; CDR3aa: CASSSTHFGQGRTLGEQFF
len: 16; j_gene: TRBJ1-5; v_gene: TRBV18; CDR3aa: CASSPYGAGGNQPQHF
len: 17; j_gene: TRBJ2-2; v_gene: TRBV7-2; CDR3aa: CASSLDVNGILTGELFF
len: 16; j_gene: TRBJ2-3; v_gene: TRBV30; CDR3aa: CAWRGRDVVLTDTQYF
len: 14; j_gene: TRBJ1-2; v_gene: TRBV3-1; CDR3aa: CASSQEDKSPGYTF
len: 14; j_gene: TRBJ1-2; v_gene: TRBV19; CDR3aa: CASKNEQGNFGYAF
len: 12; j_gene: TRBJ1-2; v_gene: TRBV27; CDR3aa: CASRDYRDGYTF
len: 17; j_gene: TRBJ1-3; v_gene: TRBV28; CDR3aa: CASSLHHRGVSGNTIYF
len: 15; j_gene: TRBJ2-7; v_gene: TRBV9; CDR3aa: CASSVASGTAYEQYF
len: 15; j_gene: TRBJ1-1; v_gene: TRBV20-1; CDR3aa: CSARDTGTGGTEAFF
len: 14; j_gene: TRBJ1-1; v_gene: TRBV6-1; CDR3aa: CASSEPGLNTEAFF
len: 12; j_gene: TRBJ1-2; v_gene: TRBV12-3/TRBV12-4; CDR3aa: CASSLGAYGYTF
len: 11; j_gene: TRBJ1-3; v_gene: TRBV3-1; CDR3aa: CASSHRNTIYF
len: 15; j_gene: TRBJ2-4; v_gene: TRBV3-1; CDR3aa: CASSQDLAGENIQYF
len: 14; j_gene: TRBJ2-5; v_gene: TRBV19; CDR3aa: CASSTRPHLETQYF
len: 13; j_gene: TRBJ2-5; v_gene: TRBV3-1; CDR3aa: CASSQKSGETQYF
len: 15; j_gene: TRBJ2-2; v_gene: TRBV12-3/TRBV12-4; CDR3aa: CASSLPAGATGELFF
len: 15; j_gene: TRBJ2-6; v_gene: TRBV13; CDR3aa: CASSSTLGGANVLTF
len: 16; j_gene: TRBJ2-4; v_gene: TRBV4-2; CDR3aa: CASSQELIEAKNIQYF
len: 17; j_gene: TRBJ2-2; v_gene: TRBV7-9; CDR3aa: CASSSRAGTNNTGELFF
len: 16; j_gene: TRBJ2-7; v_gene: TRBV28; CDR3aa: CASSLSGDRISYEQYF
len: 15; j_gene: TRBJ2-4; v_gene: TRBV7-2; CDR3aa: CASSLARVAKNIQYF
len: 13; j_gene: TRBJ2-1; v_gene: TRBV30; CDR3aa: CAYGRAHNNEQFF
len: 14; j_gene: TRBJ2-7; v_gene: TRBV7-9; CDR3aa: CASSSDREGYEQYF
len: 17; j_gene: TRBJ2-1; v_gene: TRBV11-3; CDR3aa: CASSLDSGTSGYNEQFF